Listed below are T cell receptor beta chains from one sample, sequenced in a study of T cell responses to AZD1222 COVID-19 vaccine. TCRdb's copy holds only in-frame clones and misses some; the assay was immunoSEQ multiplex PCR. This sample carries about 96,000 clones, roughly nine tenths of them seen once, and the ten largest clones take 1.6%. The sequencing here drew on peripheral blood, taken on day 0 of AZD1222 vaccination. Every receptor here comes from an adult in good health. The CDR3 runs from the conserved cysteine through the conserved F or W. The order of the fields is D gene, J gene, clone size, V gene, CDR3 DNA, CDR3 protein. The D gene is left open where the match is weak. The size entry is marked missing in some rows and otherwise reads once, few, many or a size class.

-,TRBJ2-7,few,TRBV3-1/TRBV3-2,TGTGCCAGCAGCCTTCTCCCGGGGCAGTATACCTACGAGCAGTACTTC,CASSLLPGQYTYEQYF
TRBD1,TRBJ1-6,-,TRBV11-1,TGTGCCAGCAGCTCGGACAGGGGAAATTCACCCCTCCACTTT,CASSSDRGNSPLHF
-,TRBJ1-5,-,TRBV30,TGTGCCTGGAGCCTAGACCCTAGCAATCAGCCCCAGCATTTT,CAWSLDPSNQPQHF
-,TRBJ1-4,medium-sized,TRBV6-1,TGTGCCAGCAGTGAAAAGGCAGAGGGATCTGAAAAACTGTTTTTT,CASSEKAEGSEKLFF
-,TRBJ1-4,-,TRBV13,TGTGCCAGCAGCTCGACAGAGGGGAGTGAAAAACTGTTTTTT,CASSSTEGSEKLFF
TRBD2,TRBJ2-7,-,TRBV19,TGTGCCAGTAGTCTCGCGGGGGGCCTGTCCTACGAGCAGTACTTC,CASSLAGGLSYEQYF
-,TRBJ1-1,-,TRBV9,TGTGCCAGCAGCGTAGTTGAAGGGGACACTGAAGCTTTCTTT,CASSVVEGDTEAFF
-,TRBJ2-5,-,TRBV7-9,TGTGCCAGCAGCTCCATACTAGCCCAAGAGACCCAGTACTTC,CASSSILAQETQYF
TRBD1,TRBJ1-5,-,TRBV19,TGTGCCAGCGACTCCGGGACAGGGGGACAGCCCCAGCATTTT,CASDSGTGGQPQHF
-,TRBJ1-1,-,TRBV18,TGTGCCAGCTCACCCCAGGGGTCTCCCACTGAAGCTTTCTTT,CASSPQGSPTEAFF
-,TRBJ1-4,-,TRBV9,TGTGCCAGCAGCGTTGAAGGGGGGAACGAAAAACTGTTTTTT,CASSVEGGNEKLFF
TRBD1,TRBJ1-5,-,TRBV19,TGTGCCAGTAGCAAGGGACAGGGGGCGCCGGAGCCCCAGCATTTT,CASSKGQGAPEPQHF
-,TRBJ1-4,-,TRBV30,TGTGCCTGGAGTGCCGGTCTTGGGGGGGGGAATGAAAAACTGTTTTTT,CAWSAGLGGGNEKLFF
TRBD1,TRBJ2-7,-,TRBV11-2,TGTGCCAGCAGCTTAGGGGACAGGGTAAACTACGAGCAGTACTTC,CASSLGDRVNYEQYF
TRBD1,TRBJ1-2,once,TRBV7-3,TGTGCCAGCAGCCCCTCGACAGGGAACTATGGCTACACCTTC,CASSPSTGNYGYTF
-,TRBJ1-4,-,TRBV10-3,TGTGCCATCAGTGCGGGTAGGAGGGATGGTGAAAAACTGTTTTTT,CAISAGRRDGEKLFF
-,TRBJ1-3,-,TRBV7-9,TGTGCCAGCAGCCCGGGACGGTTTGGAAACACCATATATTTT,CASSPGRFGNTIYF
TRBD1,TRBJ2-2,-,TRBV10-3,TGTGCCATCCATATGGGACAGGAGTCGAACACCGGGGAGCTGTTTTTT,CAIHMGQESNTGELFF
TRBD1,TRBJ2-7,-,TRBV7-2,TGTGCCAGCAGCTCCCTTACAGGGGGCGGCATCTACGAGCAGTACTTC,CASSSLTGGGIYEQYF
TRBD1,TRBJ1-1,-,TRBV19,TGTGCCAGTAGTCCCGGGACAGGGTACATGACTTTCTTT,CASSPGTGYMTFF
TRBD1,TRBJ1-5,-,TRBV6-5,TGTGCCAGCAGTTTAACAGGGGAACAAGGGCAGCCCCAGCATTTT,CASSLTGEQGQPQHF
-,TRBJ2-5,once,TRBV6-1,TGTGCCAGCAGTGAATATGGCGGGGGCCTCGGGGAGACCCAGTACTTC,CASSEYGGGLGETQYF
TRBD1,TRBJ1-2,-,TRBV4-1,TGCGCCAGCAGCCAAGAAGCAACAGGGGGCTACTATGGCTACACCTTC,CASSQEATGGYYGYTF
-,TRBJ1-3,-,TRBV23-1,TGCGCCAGCAGTCAATGTAAGGGGCACACCATATATTTT,CASSQCKGHTIYF
-,TRBJ2-5,-,TRBV4-1,TGCGCCAGCAGCCAGGGACTGGCAAAAGAGACCCAGTACTTC,CASSQGLAKETQYF
TRBD1,TRBJ2-1,-,TRBV5-6,TGTGCCAGCAGCTTGGGGACAGGGGGTGAGCAGTTCTTC,CASSLGTGGEQFF
-,TRBJ1-1,-,TRBV30,TGTGCCTGGAGGAAGGGACCTGCGGAGACTGAAGCTTTCTTT,CAWRKGPAETEAFF
-,TRBJ2-5,-,TRBV7-9,TGTGCCAGCAGCTCCACAGGGAAAGAGACCCAGTACTTC,CASSSTGKETQYF
TRBD2,TRBJ2-1,-,TRBV9,TGTGCCAGCTCTAGCGGGAGCTCCTACAATGAGCAGTTCTTC,CASSSGSSYNEQFF
-,TRBJ2-7,-,TRBV19,TGTGCCAGCCGACCTGAGGCGGGGACTTCCTACGAGCAGTACTTC,CASRPEAGTSYEQYF
-,TRBJ2-5,-,TRBV5-8,TGTGCCAGCAGCTTGGGGCAGCGGCCTAACCAAGAGACCCAGTACTTC,CASSLGQRPNQETQYF
-,TRBJ1-2,-,TRBV5-1,TGCGCCAGCAGCTGGGGCGAGGGAAACTATGGCTACACCTTC,CASSWGEGNYGYTF
TRBD1,TRBJ1-2,-,TRBV28,TGTGCCAGCACACGCAACTTACAGGGGGTGGGTGGCTACACCTTC,CASTRNLQGVGGYTF
-,TRBJ2-2,-,TRBV5-1,TGCGCCAGCAGAGTACGGGCCGCCGGGGAGCTGTTTTTT,CASRVRAAGELFF
-,TRBJ2-7,once,TRBV7-9,TGTGCCAGCAGCTTAGCGCGTGTTCCCTACGAGCAGTACTTC,CASSLARVPYEQYF
-,TRBJ2-6,-,TRBV4-1,TGCGCCAGCAGCCAAACTGGGCAGGGCCTTACCAGCTCTGGGGCCAACGTCCTGACTTTC,CASSQTGQGLTSSGANVLTF
TRBD1,TRBJ1-2,-,TRBV7-3,TGTGCCAGCAGCCCGACAGGGGGGGCGGCTGGCTACACCTTC,CASSPTGGAAGYTF
-,TRBJ1-4,-,TRBV7-3,TGTGCCAGCAGCCCGGGACATTCTGAAAAACTGTTTTTT,CASSPGHSEKLFF
-,TRBJ1-1,once,TRBV11-2,TGTGCCAGCAGCTTAGTGAAGGGGATCACTGAAGCTTTCTTT,CASSLVKGITEAFF
-,TRBJ2-1,-,TRBV10-3,TGTGCCATCAGTGAGTCACAGGGAGGGGAGCAGTTCTTC,CAISESQGGEQFF
TRBD1,TRBJ1-1,-,TRBV5-1,TGCGCCAGCAGCTTGGGACAGGGGGCTGAAGCTTTCTTT,CASSLGQGAEAFF
TRBD1,TRBJ2-1,once,TRBV2,TGTGCCAGCAGTTACAGGGGGCCGAACTACAATGAGCAGTTCTTC,CASSYRGPNYNEQFF
-,TRBJ2-1,once,TRBV7-2,TGTGCCAGCAGCTTAGAAGCGAGCTCCTACAATGAGCAGTTCTTC,CASSLEASSYNEQFF
TRBD2,TRBJ2-1,-,TRBV11-2,TGTGCCAGCAGCCCTTGGGGGGGGGCCTACAATGAGCAGTTCTTC,CASSPWGGAYNEQFF
-,TRBJ2-7,-,TRBV7-2,TGTGCCAGCAGCTTAGCGATAGGGCAGGGGCAGTACTTC,CASSLAIGQGQYF
-,TRBJ1-1,medium-sized,TRBV28,TGTGCCAGCAGTCCTACAGATTACCCTGAAGCTTTCTTT,CASSPTDYPEAFF
-,TRBJ1-1,-,TRBV27,TGTGCCAGCAGTAAAAACCGGGACGGGAACACTGAAGCTTTCTTT,CASSKNRDGNTEAFF
-,TRBJ2-3,-,TRBV4-3,TGCGCCAGCAGCCAAGGGGCGGCAGGGGCGAGTCGCGATACGCAGTATTTT,CASSQGAAGASRDTQYF
TRBD2,TRBJ2-3,medium-sized,TRBV5-1,TGCGCCAGCAGCCTCTTGGGACTAGCGGGACTAACAGATACGCAGTATTTT,CASSLLGLAGLTDTQYF
-,TRBJ1-4,-,TRBV6-6,TGTGCCAGCAGTTACCTGGGGAACAGCCAGAAACTGTTTTTT,CASSYLGNSQKLFF
TRBD1,TRBJ2-6,-,TRBV7-9,TGTGCCAGCAGCAGGGGACAGGTTCGCTCTGGGGCCAACGTCCTGACTTTC,CASSRGQVRSGANVLTF
-,TRBJ1-1,-,TRBV28,TGTGCCAGCAGTTGGGCAGGGAGCATGAACACTGAAGCTTTCTTT,CASSWAGSMNTEAFF
-,TRBJ1-1,-,TRBV7-3,TGTGCCAGCAGCTTAAGAATGAACACTGAAGCTTTCTTT,CASSLRMNTEAFF
-,TRBJ1-5,-,TRBV27,TGTGCCAGCAGTCCCGAGACAGGCTATCAGCCCCAGCATTTT,CASSPETGYQPQHF